The TCR beta chain under discussion was sequenced for a study of beta chain features in type 1 diabetes. The CDR3 covers 15 residues. The sequenced template was cDNA made from the entire isolated RNA. Data came from immunoSEQ multiplex PCR; TCRdb stores just in-frame clones and leaves some out. The repertoire holds roughly 730,000 clones, with 13% as singletons. Study results and caveats: For patients, the naive, central memory and Treg TCRB repertoires appeared more alike than for healthy donors. A pattern of fewer insertions and more deletions at VDJ junctions was seen in type 1 diabetes patients. TCRB CDR3s from Type 1 diabetes patients were moderately but significantly shorter in all four CD4+ subsets.

Sorting gave populations that all exceeded 95% purity. Turning to this clone: Antigen unknown.

The V and J genes are TRBV21-1 and TRBJ2-7; TRBD1, the table's D call, was not compared with the DNA. TRBV21-1 is tagged as a pseudogene. The source of this sequence is a man aged 18 to 30 with type 1 diabetes. The material sequenced was naive CD4+ T cells from blood. The CDR3 spells CASSSRDRTPYEQYF. The CDR3 DNA follows: TGTGCCAGCAGCTCCCGGGACAGGACCCCCTACGAGCAGTACTTC.